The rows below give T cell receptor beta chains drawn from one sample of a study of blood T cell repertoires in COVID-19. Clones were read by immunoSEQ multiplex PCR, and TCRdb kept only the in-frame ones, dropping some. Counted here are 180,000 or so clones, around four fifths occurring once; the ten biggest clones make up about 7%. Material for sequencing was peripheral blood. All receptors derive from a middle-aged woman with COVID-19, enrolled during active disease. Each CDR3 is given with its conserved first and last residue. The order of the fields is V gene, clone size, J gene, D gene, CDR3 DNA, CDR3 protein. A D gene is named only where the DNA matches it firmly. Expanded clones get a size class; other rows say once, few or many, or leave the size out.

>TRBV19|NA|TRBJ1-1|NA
TGTGCCAGTAGTAGACGGGTCGGACAGAACACTGAAGCTTTCTTT
CASSRRVGQNTEAFF
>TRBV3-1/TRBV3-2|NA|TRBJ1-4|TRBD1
TGTGCCAGCAGCTTACGACAGGGGGCTAATGAAAAACTGTTTTTT
CASSLRQGANEKLFF
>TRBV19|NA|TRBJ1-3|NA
TGTGCCAGTAGTATGGGCAGAGCCTCTGGAAACACCATATATTTT
CASSMGRASGNTIYF
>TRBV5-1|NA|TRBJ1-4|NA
TGCGCCAGCAGCATACAGGCAACTAATGAAAAACTGTTTTTT
CASSIQATNEKLFF
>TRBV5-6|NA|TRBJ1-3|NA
TGTGCCAGCAGCTTGCTAGACCACTCTGGAAACACCATATATTTT
CASSLLDHSGNTIYF
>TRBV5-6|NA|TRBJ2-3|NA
TGTGCCAGCAGCTCCCGGCAGGGCTATGGAGATACGCAGTATTTT
CASSSRQGYGDTQYF
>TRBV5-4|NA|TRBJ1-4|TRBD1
TGTGCCAGCAGCCCCGGCGGGACAGCAAATGAAAAACTGTTTTTT
CASSPGGTANEKLFF
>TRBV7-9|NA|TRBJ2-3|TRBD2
TGTGCCAGCAGCCCCCCTCGCGGGAGGGCGTCAGATACGCAGTATTTT
CASSPPRGRASDTQYF
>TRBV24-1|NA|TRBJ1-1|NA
TGTGCCACCAGTGCCGCGACCGGGGGAGCTTTCTTT
CATSAATGGAFF
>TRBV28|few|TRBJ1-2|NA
TGTGCCAGCAGTTTAATTATAACAGGAGGGTATGGCTACACCTTC
CASSLIITGGYGYTF
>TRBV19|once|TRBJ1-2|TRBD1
TGTGCCAGTAGTCCCCGACAGGGCGAGAGCTATGGCTACACCTTC
CASSPRQGESYGYTF
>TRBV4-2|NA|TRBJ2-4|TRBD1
TGTGCCAGCAGCCAAGAGGTAGGGACAGGGGAGAGTGGCAAAAACATTCAGTACTTC
CASSQEVGTGESGKNIQYF
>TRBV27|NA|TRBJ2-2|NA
TGTGCCAGCAGTTTAACTGACATGAGCACCGGGGAGCTGTTTTTT
CASSLTDMSTGELFF
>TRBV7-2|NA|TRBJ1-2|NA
TGTGCCAGCAGCTTAGGGTTTAGGGGCGTGGACTATGGCTACACCTTC
CASSLGFRGVDYGYTF
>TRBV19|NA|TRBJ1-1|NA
TGTGCCAGTAGTAGAACAGGAAGGGGGAACACTGAAGCTTTCTTT
CASSRTGRGNTEAFF
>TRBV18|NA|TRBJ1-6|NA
TGTGCCAGCTCAACGAAGACAGGAGTTAATTCACCCCTCCACTTT
CASSTKTGVNSPLHF
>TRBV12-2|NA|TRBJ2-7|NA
TGTGCAAGTCGCTCGGACAGGGTAAACGAGCAGTACTTC
CASRSDRVNEQYF
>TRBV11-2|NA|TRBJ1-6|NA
TGTGCCAGCAGCTTAGCGGTGGGAGCTTCACCCCTCCACTTT
CASSLAVGASPLHF
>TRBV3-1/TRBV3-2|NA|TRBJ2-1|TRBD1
TGTGCCAGCAGCCCCCGGGACAGGTCCTACAATGAGCAGTTCTTC
CASSPRDRSYNEQFF
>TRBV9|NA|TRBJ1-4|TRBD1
TGTGCCAGCACCGCGGACAGGGGAAATGAAAAACTGTTTTTT
CASTADRGNEKLFF
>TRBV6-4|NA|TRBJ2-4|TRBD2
TGTGCCAGCAGTGACAGTAGGACTAGCGGGAGGACAATAGCCAAAAACATTCAGTACTTC
CASSDSRTSGRTIAKNIQYF
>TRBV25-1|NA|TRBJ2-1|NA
TGTGCCAGCAGTGTTCCCCGACACACCTACAATGAGCAGTTCTTC
CASSVPRHTYNEQFF
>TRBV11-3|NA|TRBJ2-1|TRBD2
TGTGCCAGCAGGGGCGGGAGTAGTAATGAGCAGTTCTTC
CASRGGSSNEQFF
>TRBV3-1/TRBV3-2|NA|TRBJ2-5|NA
TGTGCCAGCAGCCACAACAGACAAGAGACCCAGTACTTC
CASSHNRQETQYF
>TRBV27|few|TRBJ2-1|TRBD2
TGTGCCAGCAGTTTAGTCGCCCCGGGACTAGCGGGAGGGGATGAGCAGTTCTTC
CASSLVAPGLAGGDEQFF
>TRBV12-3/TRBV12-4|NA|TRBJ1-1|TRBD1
TGTGCCAGCAGGGGACAGGGAGAAAAAGCTTTCTTT
CASRGQGEKAFF
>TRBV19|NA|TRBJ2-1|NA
TGTGCCAGTCATGAGTCTCGCGGTACCTACAATGAGCAGTTCTTC
CASHESRGTYNEQFF
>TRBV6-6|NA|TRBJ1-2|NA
TGTGCCAGCAGTGCCCCAGATGGCTACACCTTC
CASSAPDGYTF
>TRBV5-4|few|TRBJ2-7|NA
TGTGCCAGCAGCTTCAGCAGGTACCCCTACGAGCAGTACTTC
CASSFSRYPYEQYF
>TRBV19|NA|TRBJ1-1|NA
TGTGCCAGTAGTTGGAGTAGCGCTGAAGCTTTCTTT
CASSWSSAEAFF
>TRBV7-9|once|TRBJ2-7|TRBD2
TGTGCCAGCAGCCCGGGACTAGCGGGGAAAAGGCCGTACTTC
CASSPGLAGKRPYF
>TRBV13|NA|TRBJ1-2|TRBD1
TGTGCCAGCAGCTTAGGGACAGGGGGCGCCGATGGCTACACCTTC
CASSLGTGGADGYTF
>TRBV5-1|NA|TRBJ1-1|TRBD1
TGCGCCAGCAGCCTCTGGGACAGGGGCACTGAAGCTTTCTTT
CASSLWDRGTEAFF
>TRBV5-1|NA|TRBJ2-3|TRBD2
TGCGCCAGCAGCCCCAAGCGGGGGGGCCCAGATACGCAGTATTTT
CASSPKRGGPDTQYF
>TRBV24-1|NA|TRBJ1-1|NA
TGTGCCACCAGTGATTTAATTCGGGCGCAGGGCACTGAAGCTTTCTTT
CATSDLIRAQGTEAFF
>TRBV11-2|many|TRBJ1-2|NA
TGTGCCAGCAGCGCCGGGACAACTTTATATGGCTACACCTTC
CASSAGTTLYGYTF
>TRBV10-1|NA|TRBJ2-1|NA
TGCGCCAGCATCCACCCCGACTGCATCGATGAGCAGTTCTTC
CASIHPDCIDEQFF
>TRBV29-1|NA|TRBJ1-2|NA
TGCAGCGTCACACAGGGTAACTATGGCTACACCTTC
CSVTQGNYGYTF
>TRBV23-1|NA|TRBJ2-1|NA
TGCGCGGGAGATGAGCAGTTCTTC
CAGDEQFF
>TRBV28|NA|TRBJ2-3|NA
TGTGCCAGCAGTTTCAGGGAACGCCCGCCTAGCACAGATACGCAGTATTTT
CASSFRERPPSTDTQYF
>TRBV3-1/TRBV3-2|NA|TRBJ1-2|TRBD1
TGTGCCAGCAGCCAAGTCACAGGGGGCCCCCTGGGCTACACCTTC
CASSQVTGGPLGYTF
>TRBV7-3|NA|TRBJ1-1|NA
TGTGCCAGCAGCTTTCCAACGCTCGGACGGGAGGGGGTGAACACTGAAGCTTTCTTT
CASSFPTLGREGVNTEAFF
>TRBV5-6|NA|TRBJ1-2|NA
TGTGCCAGCAGCTTACTGGGCGGCTACACCTTC
CASSLLGGYTF
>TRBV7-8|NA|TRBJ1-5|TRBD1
TGTGCCAGCAGCATCGGGACAGGGGCGAGTCAGCCCCAGCATTTT
CASSIGTGASQPQHF
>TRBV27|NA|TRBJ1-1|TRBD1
TGTGCCAGCAGTACCAAACTGACAGGGAACCCTGAAGCTTTCTTT
CASSTKLTGNPEAFF
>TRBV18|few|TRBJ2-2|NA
TGTGCCAGCTCGGAACAGACGAACACCGGGGAGCTGTTTTTT
CASSEQTNTGELFF
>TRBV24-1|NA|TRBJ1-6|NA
TGTGCCACCAGTGACTCCGGGACACTCCATTCACCCCTCCACTTT
CATSDSGTLHSPLHF
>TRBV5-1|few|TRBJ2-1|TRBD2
TGCGCCAGCAGCTTGGTCCCGGCGGGGGGCTACAATGAGCAGTTCTTC
CASSLVPAGGYNEQFF
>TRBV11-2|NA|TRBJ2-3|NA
TGTGCCAGCAGCTTAGATACGATAGGTACTAGCCTACATACGCAGTATTTT
CASSLDTIGTSLHTQYF